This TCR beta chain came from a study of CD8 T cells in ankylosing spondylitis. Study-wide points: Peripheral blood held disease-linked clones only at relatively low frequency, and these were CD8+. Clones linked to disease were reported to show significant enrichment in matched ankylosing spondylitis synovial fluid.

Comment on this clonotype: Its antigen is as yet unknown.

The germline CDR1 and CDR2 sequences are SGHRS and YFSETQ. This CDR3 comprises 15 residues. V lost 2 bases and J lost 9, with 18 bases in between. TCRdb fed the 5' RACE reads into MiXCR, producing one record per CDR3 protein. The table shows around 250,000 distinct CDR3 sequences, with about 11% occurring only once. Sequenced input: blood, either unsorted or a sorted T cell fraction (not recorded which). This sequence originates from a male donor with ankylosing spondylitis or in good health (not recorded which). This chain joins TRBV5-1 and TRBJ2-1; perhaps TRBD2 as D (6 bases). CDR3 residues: CASSFYPTRRAEQFF. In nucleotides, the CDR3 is TGCGCCAGCAGCTTCTACCCGACTAGAAGGGCTGAGCAGTTCTTC. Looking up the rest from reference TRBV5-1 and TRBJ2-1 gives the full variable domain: KAGVTQTPRYLIKTRGQQVTLSCSPISGHRSVSWYQQTPGQGLQFLFEYFSETQRNKGNFPGRFSGRQFSNSRSEMNVSTLELGDSALYLCASSFYPTRRAEQFFGPGTRLTVL.